The 28 T cell receptor beta chains given below trace back to one sample, sequenced in a study of cytomegalovirus exposure and HLA in healthy donors. The PCR had 60 Vbeta and 13 Jbeta primers. Some clones are missing from TCRdb's copy, which holds only in-frame ones; the method was immunoSEQ multiplex PCR. The data show approximately 290,000 clones, 80% seen once. Input material: PBMCs. The origin of the receptors is a girl aged 2 to 9 in good health and CMV-seronegative.

The chain employs TRBV5-1 and TRBJ2-7, with a possible D match to TRBD1 (6 bases). The CDR3 length is 15 residues. The V and J ends lost 2 bases and 6 bases respectively, with 18 bases between them. The germline gives CDR1 SGHRS, CDR2 YFSETQ. The CDR3 protein is CASSLRTASQGEQYF. CDR3 in DNA: TGCGCCAGCAGCTTAAGGACAGCAAGCCAAGGCGAGCAGTACTTC.

This clone was picked up one time. This chain joins TRBV5-1 and TRBJ2-1; 8 bases line up with TRBD2. J gave up 6 bases and V 4 bases, and 0 bases lay outside the gene matches. The V gene's germline CDR1 is SGHRS and CDR2 YFSETQ. The CDR3 loop spans 12 amino acids. The CDR3 loop is CASSREGNEQFF. DNA for the CDR3: TGCGCCAGCAGCCGGGAGGGCAATGAGCAGTTCTTC.

The chain uses TRBV30 and TRBJ2-1, with D unclear. Germline CDR1 GTSNPN, CDR2 SVGIG (reference sequence). The CDR3 is 10 amino acids. CDR3 sequence reads: CATTVNEQFF. For the CDR3, the DNA is TGTGCAACAACAGTAAATGAGCAGTTCTTC.

There are a few counts of this clone. The chain links TRBV28 to TRBJ1-1, with no clear D. Germline CDR1 reads MDHEN; CDR2 reads SYDVKM. The V end was cut by 5 bases, the J end by 1 base, with 8 bases between. This CDR3 region has 13 residues. The CDR3 loop is CASSHTQNTEAFF. CDR3 nucleotide sequence: TGTGCCAGCAGTCACACACAGAACACTGAAGCTTTCTTT.

V gene TRBV2 combines with J gene TRBJ2-5; D might be TRBD2 (6 bases). Germline assignment: CDR1 SNHLY and CDR2 FYNNEI. The length of the CDR3 is 15 residues. The V and J ends lost 10 bases and 4 bases respectively, with 22 bases between them. CDR3 nucleotides: TGTGCCACCGCGGGCCCCGGAGGGACGGTAGAGACCCAGTACTTC. Translating it yields CATAGPGGTVETQYF. Full variable domain (rest looked up from reference TRBV2 and TRBJ2-5): EPEVTQTPSHQVTQMGQEVILRCVPISNHLYFYWYRQILGQKVEFLVSFYNNEISEKSEIFDDQFSVERPDGSNFTLKIRSTKLEDSAMYFCATAGPGGTVETQYFGPGTRLLVL.

Comment on this clone: The missing conserved phenylalanine or tryptophan at the end of this CDR3 makes a read error likely. The chain joins TRBV18 to TRBJ1-1; D is ambiguous. This CDR3 is built from 13 residues. Per germline, CDR1 KGHSH and CDR2 LQKENI. V gave up 6 bases and J gave up 1 base, with 9 bases separating them. The CDR3 spells CASSQAANTEAFV. For the CDR3, the DNA is TGTGCCAGCTCTCAGGCTGCGAACACTGAAGCTTTCGTT.

The rearrangement uses TRBV5-6 and TRBJ1-1; D call uncertain. The CDR3 is made up of 11 amino acids. V lost 3 bases to trimming and J lost 8 bases, with 8 bases between them. The germline V gene encodes CDR1 SGHDT and CDR2 YYEEEE. This CDR3 is CASSWSREAFF. The CDR3 DNA follows: TGTGCCAGCAGCTGGTCGCGAGAAGCTTTCTTT. Full variable domain (outside the CDR3, taken from reference TRBV5-6 and TRBJ1-1): DAGVTQSPTHLIKTRGQQVTLRCSPKSGHDTVSWYQQALGQGPQFIFQYYEEEERQRGNFPDRFSGHQFPNYSSELNVNALLLGDSALYLCASSWSREAFFGQGTRLTVV.

The CDR3 loop is CASSPRGTNYGYTF. The DNA of the CDR3 is TGTGCCAGCAGTCCCAGGGGGACTAACTATGGCTACACCTTC. This rearrangement joins TRBV2 to TRBJ1-2; 7 bases agree with TRBD1. This CDR3 is built from 14 residues. J lost 0 bases, V lost 5 bases, and 3 bases had no gene match. The germline V gene has CDR1 SNHLY and CDR2 FYNNEI. Drawing the rest from reference TRBV2 and TRBJ1-2, the complete variable domain is EPEVTQTPSHQVTQMGQEVILRCVPISNHLYFYWYRQILGQKVEFLVSFYNNEISEKSEIFDDQFSVERPDGSNFTLKIRSTKLEDSAMYFCASSPRGTNYGYTFGSGTRLTVV.

The sample holds a few counts of this clone. The rearrangement links TRBV7-9 to TRBJ2-3; 8 bases line up with TRBD2. The CDR3 is 16 residues long. Germline assignment: CDR1 SEHNR and CDR2 FQNEAQ (reference sequence). V gave up 5 bases and J gave up 1 base; unmatched junction bases: 8. CDR3 bases: TGTGCCAGCAGCCCAGGGTCGGGGGGGCGCACAGATACGCAGTATTTT. Amino acid sequence: CASSPGSGGRTDTQYF.

The chain uses TRBV7-2 and TRBJ1-4, with a possible D match to TRBD1 (6 bases). Germline V CDR1 and CDR2: SGHTA, FQGNSA. V lost 5 bases to trimming and J lost 5 bases, with 15 bases between them. The CDR3 extends over 15 amino acids. CDR3 loop: CASSPNGQWNEKLFF. The CDR3 DNA is TGTGCCAGCAGCCCAAATGGACAGTGGAATGAAAAACTGTTTTTT.

The chain uses TRBV5-4 and TRBJ2-5, with TRBD2 identical over 10 bases. Germline CDR1 is SGHNT and CDR2 is YYREEE (reference sequence). Trimming took 1 base from V and 6 from J; bases not matched to a gene: 9. This CDR3 is built from 16 residues. CDR3 DNA: TGTGCCAGCAGCTTGACGCAGCGGGGGGGCCGCAAGACCCAGTACTTC. Translated, it gives CASSLTQRGGRKTQYF.

The chain uses TRBV21-1 and TRBJ2-7; the table's D gene call, TRBD2, was not cross checked with the DNA. TRBV21-1 is given as a pseudogene. This CDR3 spans 18 amino acids. CDR3 DNA: TGTGCCAGCAGCAAAGTTCGGGGTGACGGCGGGAGGGCTGACGAGCAGTACTTC. Protein sequence: CASSKVRGDGGRADEQYF.

The chain recombines TRBV28 with TRBJ2-5; 10 bases line up with TRBD2. Germline trimming cut 5 bases from V and 1 base from J; bases unmatched to any gene: 10. This CDR3 has 17 residues. Per germline, CDR1 MDHEN and CDR2 SYDVKM. The CDR3 loop is CASSHLASGSFQETQYF. DNA of the CDR3: TGTGCCAGCAGTCACCTGGCTAGCGGGAGCTTCCAAGAGACCCAGTACTTC.

This clone is classed as medium-sized. V usage is TRBV19 and J usage is TRBJ1-5; 8 bases map to TRBD1. The CDR3 totals 13 residues. The germline CDR1 and CDR2 sequences are LNHDA and SQIVND (reference sequence). V lost 7 bases and J lost 6; bases outside the gene matches: 5. The CDR3 DNA is TGTGCCAGTACCCAGGGGGCTGTTCAGCCCCAGCATTTT. This sequence encodes CASTQGAVQPQHF.

The chain recombines TRBV28 with TRBJ1-2; weak D call: TRBD1 (6 bases). CDR3 length: 15 amino acids. Germline V CDR1 and CDR2: MDHEN, SYDVKM. V was shortened by 3 bases and J by 3 bases, with 14 bases between the two germline ends. DNA for the CDR3: TGTGCCAGCAGTTTGGTACAGGGATATTACTATGGCTACACCTTC. Protein product: CASSLVQGYYYGYTF.

This chain uses TRBV19 with TRBJ2-7; maybe TRBD1 (6 bases). The CDR3 consists of 13 residues. The germline V gene encodes CDR1 LNHDA and CDR2 SQIVND (reference sequence). V dropped 7 bases and J dropped 3 bases, with 13 bases sitting between them. CDR3 in amino acids: CASTGQRDYEQYF. The DNA for the CDR3 is TGTGCCAGTACTGGACAGAGGGACTACGAGCAGTACTTC.

V gene TRBV19 combines with J gene TRBJ1-5; no definite D call. Germline V lookup: CDR1 LNHDA, CDR2 SQIVND (reference sequence). V shed 3 bases and J shed 7 bases, with 16 bases lying between them. CDR3 length equals 15 residues. The CDR3 loop reads CASSIPGYQIQPQHF. The CDR3 bases are TGTGCCAGTAGTATCCCGGGATACCAAATCCAGCCCCAGCATTTT.

The table lists this clone with a few counts. The V call is TRBV6-5, the J call TRBJ2-5, with TRBD1 as a possible D gene (5 bases). Germline V gene lookup returns CDR1 MNHEY and CDR2 SVGAGI. This CDR3 spans 16 amino acids. The ends were cut back, 0 bases at V and 1 base at J, with 12 bases in the middle. CDR3: CASSYSGPGTQETQYF. Here the CDR3 DNA reads TGTGCCAGCAGTTACTCGGGGCCCGGTACCCAAGAGACCCAGTACTTC.

The chain carries TRBV7-8 and TRBJ1-5, with 9 positions matching TRBD1. The CDR3 has 14 residues. After removal of 6 bases from V and 7 bases from J, the junction contained 7 bases not matched to a gene. Germline lookup yields CDR1 SGHVS and CDR2 FQNEAQ. DNA of the CDR3: TGTGCCAGCAGTGGACAGGGGTCGAACCAGCCCCAGCATTTT. This gives the protein CASSGQGSNQPQHF. The whole variable domain, filled in from reference TRBV7-8 and TRBJ1-5, reads GAGVSQSPRYKVAKRGQDVALRCDPISGHVSLFWYQQALGQGPEFLTYFQNEAQLDKSGLPSDRFFAERPEGSVSTLKIQRTQQEDSAVYLCASSGQGSNQPQHFGDGTRLSIL.

The rearrangement links TRBV19 to TRBJ1-1; the D gene is possibly TRBD1 (5 bases). Trimming removed 1 base from V and 2 bases from J, with 5 bases in between. This CDR3 contains 13 residues. The V gene's germline CDR1 is LNHDA and CDR2 SQIVND (reference sequence). The CDR3: CASSIGGNTEAFF. CDR3 nucleotides: TGTGCCAGTAGTATAGGGGGCAACACTGAAGCTTTCTTT. The full variable domain, completed using reference TRBV19 and TRBJ1-1, is DGGITQSPKYLFRKEGQNVTLSCEQNLNHDAMYWYRQDPGQGLRLIYYSQIVNDFQKGDIAEGYSVSREKKESFPLTVTSAQKNPTAFYLCASSIGGNTEAFFGQGTRLTVV.

The CDR3 DNA is TGTGCCACCAAGTGGACAGGAAACACAGATACGCAGTATTTT. Translated: CATKWTGNTDTQYF. The chain couples TRBV15 to TRBJ2-3; 7 positions agree with TRBD1. The CDR3 runs to 14 residues. In germline, CDR1 is LNHNV, CDR2 YYDKDF (reference sequence). J was trimmed by 2 bases and V by 7 bases; bases with no gene match: 6.

The rearrangement uses TRBV7-9 and TRBJ1-2; D is possibly TRBD1 (5 bases). The CDR3 is made up of 15 amino acids. V was clipped by 4 bases and J by 8 bases, with 20 bases between them. CDR1 SEHNR and CDR2 FQNEAQ come from the germline V gene (reference sequence). CDR3 DNA: TGTGCCAGCAGCTCCCCTCAAGGGAGGGGTTGGGGCTACACCTTC. Its translation is CASSSPQGRGWGYTF.

Concerning this clone: At one end, the junction sequence differs from germline, possibly due to a read error. This rearrangement joins TRBV7-9 to TRBJ2-1, with D unresolved. The CDR3 runs to 15 residues. Germline loops: CDR1 SEHNR, CDR2 FQNEAQ (reference sequence). The CDR3 loop reads CSSSFRSRPYNEQFF. DNA of the CDR3: TGTTCCAGCAGCTTTCGGTCCCGTCCCTACAATGAGCAGTTCTTC.

As regards this clone: The sample contains more than one DNA sequence encoding this CDR3. V usage is TRBV5-4 and J usage is TRBJ2-7, with 10 nucleotides matching TRBD2. The CDR3 runs 15 residues. Germline CDR1 reads SGHNT; CDR2 reads YYREEE (reference sequence). Trimming at V came to 4 bases and at J to 0 bases, leaving 4 bases not matched to a gene. CDR3 in DNA: TGTGCCAGCAGCCAAACTAGCGGGACCTCCTACGAGCAGTACTTC. Amino acid sequence: CASSQTSGTSYEQYF.

This clone was seen only once. The rearrangement joins TRBV18 to TRBJ2-7; possible D gene TRBD1, 6 bases. V lost 4 bases, J lost 0 bases, and 7 bases lay in between. The CDR3 is 13 amino acids. The germline V gene has CDR1 KGHSH and CDR2 LQKENI. DNA for the CDR3: TGTGCCAGCTCACGACAGGCCTCCTACGAGCAGTACTTC. Translation: CASSRQASYEQYF. The full variable domain, in which reference TRBV18 and TRBJ2-7 provide the parts outside the CDR3, is NAGVMQNPRHLVRRRGQEARLRCSPMKGHSHVYWYRQLPEEGLKFMVYLQKENIIDESGMPKERFSAEFPKEGPSILRIQQVVRGDSAAYFCASSRQASYEQYFGPGTRLTVT.

The rearrangement links TRBV5-1 to TRBJ2-7; 7 bases map to TRBD1. This CDR3 is built from 17 residues. Germline assignment: CDR1 SGHRS and CDR2 YFSETQ. Germline trimming cut 0 bases from V and 2 bases from J; bases unmatched to any gene: 11. DNA of the CDR3: TGCGCCAGCAGCTTGGCCAGGGACAGATTAGATCCCTACGAGCAGTACTTC. This encodes CASSLARDRLDPYEQYF.

This clone was seen a single time. This chain uses TRBV27 with TRBJ1-6; D is possibly TRBD1 (5 bases). CDR3 size: 16 residues. CDR1 is MNHEY, CDR2 SMNVEV, per germline (reference sequence). V was shortened by 3 bases and J by 0 bases, with 9 bases between the two germline ends. The CDR3 DNA reads TGTGCCAGCAGTTTCTGGACACCCTCCTATAATTCACCCCTCCACTTT. It translates to CASSFWTPSYNSPLHF.

The J gene is TRBJ1-2, the V gene TRBV13, with D uncertain. The CDR3 consists of 14 residues. The V gene's germline CDR1 is PRHDT and CDR2 FYEKMQ (reference sequence). V lost 0 bases to trimming and J lost 9 bases, with 14 bases between them. The CDR3 nucleotides read TGTGCCAGCAGCTTAGGGACGGGATCCCGAAGCTACACCTTC. It is translated as CASSLGTGSRSYTF.